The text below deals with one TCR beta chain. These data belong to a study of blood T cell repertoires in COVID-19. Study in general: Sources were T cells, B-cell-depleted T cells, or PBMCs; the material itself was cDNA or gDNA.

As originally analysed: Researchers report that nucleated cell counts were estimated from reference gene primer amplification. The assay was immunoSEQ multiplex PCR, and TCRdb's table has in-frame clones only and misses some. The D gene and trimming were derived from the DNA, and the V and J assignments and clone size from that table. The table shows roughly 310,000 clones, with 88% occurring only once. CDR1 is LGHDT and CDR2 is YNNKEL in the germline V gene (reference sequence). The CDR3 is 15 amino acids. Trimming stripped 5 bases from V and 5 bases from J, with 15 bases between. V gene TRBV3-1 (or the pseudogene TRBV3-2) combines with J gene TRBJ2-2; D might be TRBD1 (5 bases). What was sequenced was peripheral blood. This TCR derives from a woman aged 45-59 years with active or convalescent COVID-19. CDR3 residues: CASSYRQPGTGELFF. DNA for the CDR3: TGTGCCAGCAGCTATCGACAGCCCGGGACCGGGGAGCTGTTTTTT.